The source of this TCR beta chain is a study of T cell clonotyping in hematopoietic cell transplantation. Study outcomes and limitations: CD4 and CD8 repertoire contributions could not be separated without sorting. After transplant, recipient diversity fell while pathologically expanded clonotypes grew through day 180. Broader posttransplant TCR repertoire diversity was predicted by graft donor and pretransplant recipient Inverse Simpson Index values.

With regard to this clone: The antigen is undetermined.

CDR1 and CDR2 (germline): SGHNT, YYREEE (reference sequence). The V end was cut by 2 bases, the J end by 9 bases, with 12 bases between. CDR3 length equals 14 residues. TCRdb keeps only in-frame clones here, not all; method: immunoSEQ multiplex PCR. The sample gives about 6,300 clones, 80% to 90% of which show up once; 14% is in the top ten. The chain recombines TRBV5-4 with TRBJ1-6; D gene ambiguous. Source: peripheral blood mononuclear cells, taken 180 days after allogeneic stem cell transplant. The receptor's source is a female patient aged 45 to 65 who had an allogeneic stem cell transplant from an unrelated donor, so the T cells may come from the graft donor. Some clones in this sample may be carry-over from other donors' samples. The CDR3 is CASSFPREGSPLHF. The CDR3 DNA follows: TGTGCCAGCAGCTTTCCCCGAGAGGGTTCACCCCTCCACTTT. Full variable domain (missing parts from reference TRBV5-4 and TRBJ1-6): ETGVTQSPTHLIKTRGQQVTLRCSSQSGHNTVSWYQQALGQGPQFIFQYYREEENGRGNFPPRFSGLQFPNYSSELNVNALELDDSALYLCASSFPREGSPLHFGNGTRLTVT.